This is a list of T cell receptor beta chains from one sample in a study of T cell repertoires in cytomegalovirus infection. Via MiXCR, TCRdb re-called the reads, giving one row per CDR3 protein. The sample lists about 360,000 distinct CDR3 sequences; about a sixth were seen once. Input material: PBMCs. These receptors all stem from a human donor in good health (CMV status not recorded). Some clones in this sample may be carry-over from other donors' samples. Both conserved end residues are trimmed from each CDR3. D genes are given only for firm matches. The listing skips clone size in some rows; elsewhere it reads once, few, many or a size class.

j_gene,d_gene,abundance,v_gene,CDR3aa
TRBJ2-3,NA,few,TRBV29-1,SGMGMGEDTQY
TRBJ1-3,NA,NA,TRBV7-2,ASSLSVGLHGNTIY
TRBJ1-1,NA,many,TRBV7-8,ASSPGVYGGDTEAF
TRBJ1-6,NA,many,TRBV7-2,ASSFRAISRNNSPLH
TRBJ2-3,TRBD2,NA,TRBV6-1,ASSQSSGGVGATQY
TRBJ1-4,NA,many,TRBV7-9,AVRGSNEKLF
TRBJ1-4,TRBD1,few,TRBV23-1,ASTQRQGDATNEKLF
TRBJ1-1,NA,NA,TRBV10-3,AIRPGMNTEAF
TRBJ2-1,TRBD2,NA,TRBV6-2/TRBV6-3,ASTSRGLLYNEQF
TRBJ1-2,NA,few,TRBV19,ASSILTGYGYT
TRBJ2-2,NA,few,TRBV19,ASRSRNTGELF
TRBJ2-7,NA,NA,TRBV7-9,ASSLPAGPYEQY
TRBJ2-3,NA,few,TRBV15,ATSRPDTRDPDTQY
TRBJ1-2,NA,many,TRBV7-2,ASSPRVSEVYGYT
TRBJ1-5,NA,many,TRBV4-3,ASSQDPRDYQPQH
TRBJ2-2,NA,few,TRBV11-2,ASSLEGIVGELF
TRBJ2-1,NA,NA,TRBV6-6,ASSTSEGWFGEQF
TRBJ2-1,NA,many,TRBV7-2,ASMGGVRYNEQF
TRBJ2-7,NA,few,TRBV5-4,ASSLAGESLEQY
TRBJ1-1,NA,NA,TRBV6-6,ASTEISSQNTEAF
TRBJ2-3,NA,many,TRBV7-2,ASSTLGYRSDTQY
TRBJ2-1,TRBD2,NA,TRBV6-2/TRBV6-3,ASSYMGLPKNEQF
TRBJ2-2,NA,NA,TRBV27,ASSLSRTTGELF
TRBJ1-1,TRBD1,NA,TRBV2,ASSEYLGQGAF
TRBJ1-1,NA,NA,TRBV18,ASSQGVRTEAF
TRBJ1-2,NA,few,TRBV5-4,ASRSQPSDGYT
TRBJ2-1,TRBD2,NA,TRBV19,ASSGSGRGYNEQF
TRBJ2-1,NA,few,TRBV4-1,ASSQQGGNEQF
TRBJ2-5,NA,few,TRBV11-2,ASSPSSGQETQY
TRBJ2-5,NA,NA,TRBV6-6,ASSYRGRQETQY
TRBJ2-5,TRBD2,few,TRBV2,ASRLAGGQETQY
TRBJ2-1,TRBD2,few,TRBV5-1,ASSPVSGGEYNEQF
TRBJ2-1,TRBD2,few,TRBV7-9,ATSPGLAGGRSYNEQF
TRBJ1-4,NA,NA,TRBV6-6,ASSPTGTANEKLF
TRBJ2-3,NA,NA,TRBV7-2,ASSQDTFGVTQY
TRBJ1-2,NA,NA,TRBV29-1,SALNDGYT
TRBJ2-7,TRBD2,NA,TRBV20-1,SARDRSRAGGPYEQY
TRBJ2-1,TRBD1,many,TRBV7-9,ASSSGQGIYNEQF
TRBJ1-6,NA,few,TRBV12-3/TRBV12-4,ASSFRVDSPLH
TRBJ2-5,NA,few,TRBV29-1,SVTFGEETQY
TRBJ1-5,NA,few,TRBV6-6,ASSPGQGNNQPQH
TRBJ2-3,NA,many,TRBV19,ASSTRQGLGADTQY